This entry describes one T cell receptor beta chain. Using immunoSEQ multiplex PCR, the repertoire was profiled, and TCRdb retains in-frame clones only, with some absent. The profile shows hundreds of thousands of clones, 80% to 90% of them singletons. This entry belongs to a study of blood T cell repertoires in COVID-19. Study overall: Sources were T cells, B-cell-depleted T cells, or PBMCs; the material itself was cDNA or gDNA.

This CDR3 has 13 residues. CDR1 and CDR2 from the germline V gene are SGHNT and YYREEE (reference sequence). V shed 0 bases and J shed 4 bases, with 7 bases lying between them. Sequencing input: peripheral blood. The V gene is TRBV5-4, the J gene TRBJ1-1; no reliable D call. The sequence was collected from a man between 60 and 70 years old who had recovered from COVID-19. CDR3 nucleotides: TGTGCCAGCAGCTTGGTCAGCGGCACTGAAGCTTTCTTT. It codes for CASSLVSGTEAFF.